Each of the 18 T cell receptor beta chains below was sequenced from the same sample in a study of blood T cells in healthy people across ages. The second PCR ran roughly 6 to 11 cycles with a sample-barcoded 5' primer and J-beta primers. TCRdb reprocessed the 5' RACE reads with MiXCR, giving one entry per CDR3 protein. The table shows some 1,000,000 distinct CDR3 sequences, with 20% to 25% occurring only once. These sequences were also reported in another study, on T cells of mothers and their children.

The specimen was blood. The receptors here all came from a girl aged 2-15 years in good health.

The chain is built from TRBV6-6 and TRBJ2-3, with D unclear. The germline V and J ends were trimmed by 5 bases and 3 bases, with 12 bases remaining between them. The V gene's germline CDR1 is MNHNY and CDR2 SVGAGI (reference sequence). The CDR3 totals 14 residues. In DNA form, the CDR3 reads TGTGCCAGCAGTCCGTTTGTTGTTACAGATACGCAGTATTTT. Encoded protein: CASSPFVVTDTQYF.

There are a few counts of this clonotype. The chain joins TRBV20-1 to TRBJ1-5, with 7 bases that match TRBD1. The CDR3 extends over 15 amino acids. Unmatched junction bases numbered 11, after V lost 5 bases and J lost 4 bases. Per the germline V gene, CDR1 is DFQATT and CDR2 is SNEGSKA (reference sequence). The CDR3 DNA follows: TGCAGTGCTGGGTCCCGACAGGGACCGAATCAGCCCCAGCATTTT. Amino acid sequence: CSAGSRQGPNQPQHF.

In its sample, this clonotype was seen a few times. The chain combines TRBV6-6 with TRBJ2-7, with a weak D call TRBD1 (5 bases). The germline V gene has CDR1 MNHNY and CDR2 SVGAGI (reference sequence). Trimming removed 2 bases from V and 4 bases from J, with 9 bases in between. This CDR3 comprises 13 residues. This CDR3 reads CASSYRGKYEQYF. CDR3 bases: TGTGCCAGCAGTTACAGGGGCAAATACGAGCAGTACTTC.

This clonotype turned up a few times. This chain links TRBV4-3 with TRBJ1-5, with TRBD1 matching over 7 bases. V lost 3 bases and J lost 3; bases outside the gene matches: 8. CDR1 LGHNA and CDR2 YSLEER come from the germline V gene. The CDR3 has 16 amino acids. CDR3 nucleotide sequence: TGCGCCAGCAGCCAGACGGGACAGCGCACCAATCAGCCCCAGCATTTT. Translated: CASSQTGQRTNQPQHF.

This clonotype appeared a few times. V usage is TRBV13 and J usage is TRBJ2-3, with D perhaps matching TRBD2 (6 bases). Germline V gene data show CDR1 as PRHDT and CDR2 as FYEKMQ (reference sequence). Trimming cost V 5 bases and J 10 bases, with 19 bases left between them. The CDR3 is 14 residues long. The CDR3 loop reads CASSPRRDSEAQYF. The CDR3 DNA reads TGTGCCAGCAGCCCCCGGCGGGATAGTGAGGCGCAGTATTTT.

The rearrangement joins TRBV3-1 to TRBJ2-3, with D perhaps TRBD1 or TRBD2 (5 bases each). The CDR3 has 16 amino acids. Germline-derived CDR1 and CDR2 are LGHDT and YNNKEL (reference sequence). Trimming left V 2 bases short and J 5 bases short, with 17 bases between. The CDR3 bases are TGTGCCAGCAGCCAATCCGGGACCAAAAAGGGAGATACGCAGTATTTT. Translating gives CASSQSGTKKGDTQYF.

The chain carries TRBV27 and TRBJ2-5, with 7 bases identical to TRBD2. The J segment lost 2 bases and the V segment lost 8 bases, leaving 20 bases of the junction unmatched. Germline lookup yields CDR1 MNHEY and CDR2 SMNVEV (reference sequence). The CDR3 has 18 amino acids. The chain's CDR3 is CASGPIPVTSEKQETQYF. CDR3 nucleotide sequence: TGTGCCAGCGGCCCTATCCCCGTAACTAGCGAGAAACAAGAGACCCAGTACTTC.

There are a few counts of this clonotype. The gene calls are TRBV12-3 or TRBV12-4 and TRBJ2-3, with D hard to call. V dropped 3 bases and J dropped 4 bases, with 11 bases sitting between them. The CDR3 is made up of 14 amino acids. The DNA of the CDR3 is TGTGCCAGCAGTTTGCTGGACGGTCCAGATACGCAGTATTTT. Translation: CASSLLDGPDTQYF.

In the case of this clonotype: Germline and junction disagree at one end, which may indicate a read error. The chain uses TRBV29-1 and TRBJ1-2; possible D gene TRBD1, 5 bases. The CDR3 is 12 amino acids. The V gene's germline CDR1 is SQVTM and CDR2 ANQGSEA. For the CDR3, the DNA is TGCAGCTTCTTGTCAGGGACCTATAGCTACACCTTC. Residues: CSFLSGTYSYTF. The whole variable domain, filled in from reference TRBV29-1 and TRBJ1-2, reads SAVISQKPSRDICQRGTSLTIQCQVDSQVTMMFWYRQQPGQSLTLIATANQGSEATYESGFVIDKFPISRPNLTFSTLTVSNMSPEDSSIYLCSFLSGTYSYTFGSGTRLTVV.

The CDR3 nucleotides are TGTGCCAGCAGCCTCGGACTAGCGGATTACTATGAGCAGTTCTTC. It is translated as CASSLGLADYYEQFF. The chain carries TRBV7-3 and TRBJ2-5; TRBD2 agrees at 10 bases. The J call is uncertain, as TRBJ2-1 better fits the DNA end. The CDR3 loop spans 15 amino acids. Germline loops: CDR1 SGHTA, CDR2 FQGTGA.

The genes are TRBV28 and TRBJ2-7, with TRBD2 identical over 10 bases. Trimming took 5 bases from V and 8 from J; bases not matched to a gene: 18. CDR1 and CDR2 (germline): MDHEN, SYDVKM. CDR3 length equals 17 residues. CDR3 protein: CASSPGRTSGGHLKQYF. The CDR3, as DNA: TGTGCCAGCAGTCCTGGAAGGACTAGCGGAGGGCATCTCAAGCAGTACTTC.

This clonotype was counted a few times. This chain connects TRBV7-9 to TRBJ2-7; either TRBD1 or TRBD2 may supply D (6 bases each). Trimming took 1 base from V and 5 from J, leaving 12 bases between them. The germline CDR1 and CDR2 sequences are SEHNR and FQNEAQ (reference sequence). The CDR3 has 14 residues. Here the CDR3 DNA reads TGTGCCAGCAGCTTAGTTGGGGGGCGAAACGAGCAGTACTTC. This codes for CASSLVGGRNEQYF.

V is TRBV29-1 and J is TRBJ2-1; D is ambiguous. Trimming took 5 bases from V and 0 from J, leaving 11 bases between them. Germline assignment: CDR1 SQVTM and CDR2 ANQGSEA. The CDR3 runs to 14 residues. Here the CDR3 DNA reads TGCAGCGTTCGTTTGGTAAGCTCCTACAATGAGCAGTTCTTC. As protein: CSVRLVSSYNEQFF.

The chain joins TRBV15 to TRBJ2-1; no clear D. Deletions cut 5 bases from V and 4 bases from J, with 12 bases between. Per the germline V gene, CDR1 is LNHNV and CDR2 is YYDKDF (reference sequence). The CDR3 loop spans 14 amino acids. Written as DNA, the CDR3 is TGTGCCACCAGCCCCCGGCCAGTATACAATGAGCAGTTCTTC. It yields the protein CATSPRPVYNEQFF.

The chain is built from TRBV5-1 and TRBJ2-1, with D perhaps given as TRBD1 or TRBD2 (5 bases each). Looked up from germline, CDR1 is SGHRS and CDR2 is YFSETQ. CDR3 length equals 11 residues. V dropped 7 bases and J dropped 7 bases, with 9 bases sitting between them. CDR3 nucleotides: TGCGCCAGCGGCGAGGGGAATGAGCAGTTCTTC. Amino acid sequence: CASGEGNEQFF.

The J gene is TRBJ2-5, the V gene TRBV9; 8 bases map to TRBD2. The DNA end lines up better with TRBJ2-1; the J call may be wrong. Germline V gene lookup returns CDR1 SGDLS and CDR2 YYNGEE. The CDR3 is 19 residues long. CDR3 sequence: CASSRLAGRKTSGLNEQFF. The CDR3 bases are TGTGCCAGCAGCCGGCTGGCAGGGAGGAAAACTAGCGGATTAAATGAGCAGTTCTTC.

This rearrangement joins TRBV29-1 to TRBJ1-4; 8 bases map to TRBD1. The CDR3 covers 15 residues. The ends lost 7 bases at V and 10 bases at J; junction bases unmatched: 17. Per the germline V gene, CDR1 is SQVTM and CDR2 is ANQGSEA. CDR3 region: CSAWTLRDRTGKLFF. The CDR3 bases are TGCAGCGCCTGGACCCTCCGGGACAGGACAGGAAAACTGTTTTTT.

Only a few counts were recorded for this clonotype. The J gene is TRBJ2-4, the V gene TRBV7-2, with D possibly matching TRBD1 (6 bases). CDR3 size: 14 residues. The V end was cut by 0 bases, the J end by 4 bases, with 7 bases between. Looked up from germline, CDR1 is SGHTA and CDR2 is FQGNSA. The CDR3 DNA sequence: TGTGCCAGCAGCTTAGCAACAGGGAAAAACATTCAGTACTTC. Its translation is CASSLATGKNIQYF.